One sample yielded the 25 T cell receptor beta chains listed below, sequenced in a study of T cell responses to AZD1222 COVID-19 vaccine. The data were produced by immunoSEQ multiplex PCR, yet TCRdb's version contains in-frame clones alone and is incomplete. Among 150,000 to 200,000 clones listed, roughly nine tenths were seen once. Sequenced here: peripheral blood, sampled 28 days after the second AZD1222 dose. Receptor source: an adult who received the AZD1222 COVID-19 vaccine.

The chain is built from TRBV7-2 and TRBJ1-2; unclear D gene. Germline V gene data show CDR1 as SGHTA and CDR2 as FQGNSA. The CDR3 loop spans 14 amino acids. V was shortened by 1 base and J by 1 base, with 7 bases between the two germline ends. The CDR3: CASSLVGINYGYTF. The CDR3, as DNA: TGTGCCAGCAGCTTAGTCGGTATTAACTATGGCTACACCTTC.

V and J are TRBV24-1 and TRBJ2-7; TRBD2 agrees at 8 bases. Looked up from germline, CDR1 is KGHDR and CDR2 is SFDVKD. The CDR3 runs to 15 residues. V lost 3 bases and J lost 3; bases outside the gene matches: 6. The CDR3 DNA follows: TGTGCCACCAGTGATCCCGGGACTAGTATCTACGAGCAGTACTTC. Its translation is CATSDPGTSIYEQYF.

The rearrangement uses TRBV2 and TRBJ1-5; 7 bases agree with TRBD1. The CDR3 contains 15 residues. Germline values: CDR1 SNHLY, CDR2 FYNNEI. After removal of 6 bases from V and 1 base from J, the junction contained 6 bases not matched to a gene. CDR3 coding DNA: TGTGCCAGCAGCGTAGGGGGCTTGAGCAATCAGCCCCAGCATTTT. Protein sequence: CASSVGGLSNQPQHF.

V and J are TRBV3-1 (or the pseudogene TRBV3-2) and TRBJ2-7; maybe TRBD2 (6 bases). Germline assignment: CDR1 LGHDT and CDR2 YNNKEL (reference sequence). The V end was cut by 6 bases, the J end by 5 bases, with 20 bases between. The CDR3 is made up of 15 amino acids. In DNA form, the CDR3 reads TGTGCCAGCAGACGCGGCGGATCTAGCGTCCACGAGCAGTACTTC. This sequence encodes CASRRGGSSVHEQYF.

The chain uses TRBV5-1 and TRBJ2-3; D remains ambiguous. The CDR3 length is 16 residues. The germline V gene has CDR1 SGHRS and CDR2 YFSETQ. V lost 4 bases to trimming and J lost 1 base, with 16 bases between them. The CDR3 protein is CASSDITMPGTDTQYF. DNA for the CDR3: TGCGCCAGCAGCGACATTACTATGCCCGGCACAGATACGCAGTATTTT. The complete variable domain, with remaining parts taken from reference TRBV5-1 and TRBJ2-3, reads KAGVTQTPRYLIKTRGQQVTLSCSPISGHRSVSWYQQTPGQGLQFLFEYFSETQRNKGNFPGRFSGRQFSNSRSEMNVSTLELGDSALYLCASSDITMPGTDTQYFGPGTRLTVL.

This clone was detected only once. The chain links TRBV13 to TRBJ2-3, with D unclear. Germline loops: CDR1 PRHDT, CDR2 FYEKMQ (reference sequence). The germline V and J ends were trimmed by 0 bases and 4 bases, with 8 bases remaining between them. The CDR3 runs 14 residues. The CDR3 DNA sequence: TGTGCCAGCAGCTTAGGGACCACCTCAGATACGCAGTATTTT. It translates to CASSLGTTSDTQYF.

This clone was seen just once. This rearrangement joins TRBV5-1 to TRBJ2-3, with D perhaps matching TRBD1 or TRBD2 (5 bases each). Germline V gene data show CDR1 as SGHRS and CDR2 as YFSETQ. V was cut by 7 bases and J by 6 bases, with 24 bases left in between. CDR3 length: 16 residues. In DNA form, the CDR3 reads TGCGCCAGCGGCCAAGGGACGGGATTCTTGCGGGATACGCAGTATTTT. This codes for CASGQGTGFLRDTQYF.

This clone has just one count. The V call is TRBV24-1, the J call TRBJ2-3; D call uncertain. V was shortened by 5 bases and J by 0 bases, with 8 bases between the two germline ends. The CDR3 has 14 amino acids. Germline CDR1 KGHDR, CDR2 SFDVKD. The CDR3 reads CATSGVSSTDTQYF. CDR3 sequence (DNA): TGTGCCACCAGTGGTGTATCTAGCACAGATACGCAGTATTTT.

The V and J genes are TRBV27 and TRBJ2-2; TRBD1 is a possible D gene (6 bases). The germline V and J ends were trimmed by 4 bases and 4 bases, with 7 bases remaining between them. The germline CDR1 and CDR2 sequences are MNHEY and SMNVEV (reference sequence). The CDR3 sequence is 13 residues long. Written as DNA, the CDR3 is TGTGCCAGCAGTTCACAGGGCACCGGGGAGCTGTTTTTT. It yields the protein CASSSQGTGELFF.

The rearrangement links TRBV2 to TRBJ2-1, with TRBD2 matching 12 bases. The CDR3 is 15 residues long. Germline CDR1 reads SNHLY; CDR2 reads FYNNEI. J was trimmed by 4 bases and V by 4 bases; bases with no gene match: 2. The CDR3 sequence: CASSGTSGAYNEQFF. Written as DNA, the CDR3 is TGTGCCAGCAGTGGGACTAGCGGGGCGTACAATGAGCAGTTCTTC.

This rearrangement joins TRBV6-5 to TRBJ2-5; D is unresolved. Deletions cut 2 bases from V and 5 bases from J, with 9 bases between. Per the germline V gene, CDR1 is MNHEY and CDR2 is SVGAGI. This CDR3 has 13 residues. The CDR3 region has the DNA TGTGCCAGCAGTTACACCCTAGGGGAGACCCAGTACTTC. This codes for CASSYTLGETQYF.

The chain joins TRBV18 to TRBJ1-5; 8 nucleotides line up with TRBD1. V gave up 3 bases and J gave up 3 bases; unmatched junction bases: 4. The germline V gene encodes CDR1 KGHSH and CDR2 LQKENI. CDR3 length equals 15 residues. DNA of the CDR3: TGTGCCAGCTCACCCGGGACAGGTGCCAATCAGCCCCAGCATTTT. Amino acids: CASSPGTGANQPQHF.

This sequence joins TRBV6-5 and TRBJ2-7; no definite D call. Deletions cut 10 bases from V and 3 bases from J, with 10 bases between. Germline CDR1 MNHEY, CDR2 SVGAGI. CDR3 length: 11 amino acids. Here the CDR3 DNA reads TGTGCCACCATTAACCTCTACGAGCAGTACTTC. This sequence encodes CATINLYEQYF.

This chain links TRBV30 with TRBJ2-3; 7 nucleotides match TRBD1. Looked up from germline, CDR1 is GTSNPN and CDR2 is SVGIG (reference sequence). The CDR3 sequence is 15 residues long. V dropped 3 bases and J dropped 3; count of bases not matched to a gene: 9. In nucleotides, the CDR3 is TGTGCCTGGAGCGTTGCAACAGGGGCAACAGATACGCAGTATTTT. This encodes CAWSVATGATDTQYF.

The chain is built from TRBV28 and TRBJ1-2; D gene unclear. From germline, CDR1 is MDHEN and CDR2 SYDVKM. The CDR3 has 15 amino acids. The V gene lost 6 bases and the J gene lost 4 bases, with 18 bases spanning the gap. The CDR3 is CASSPKLEGGYGYTF. In DNA, the CDR3 is TGTGCCAGCAGCCCGAAGCTGGAAGGAGGCTATGGCTACACCTTC.

This clone was detected only once. The chain joins TRBV11-2 to TRBJ1-4; D is unresolved. Trimming removed 5 bases at V and 6 bases at J, with 7 bases between. Per germline, CDR1 SGHAT and CDR2 FQNNGV. The CDR3 consists of 12 residues. The CDR3 nucleotides are TGTGCCAGCAGCCCCCCGGATGAAAAACTGTTTTTT. It translates to CASSPPDEKLFF.

This clone was observed a handful of times. The rearrangement joins TRBV3-1 (or the pseudogene TRBV3-2) to TRBJ1-2; D perhaps matches TRBD1 (5 bases). Germline CDR1 LGHDT, CDR2 YNNKEL (reference sequence). This CDR3 region has 15 residues. V gave up 6 bases and J gave up 1 base, with 15 bases separating them. This CDR3 is CASSLWDRNNYGYTF. The CDR3 DNA is TGTGCCAGCAGTCTTTGGGACCGAAATAACTATGGCTACACCTTC.

The chain carries TRBV29-1 and TRBJ2-1; 12 bases map to TRBD2. The CDR3 is 15 amino acids. With V trimmed by 7 bases and J by 3 bases, 7 bases remained unmatched. CDR1 is SQVTM and CDR2 is ANQGSEA in the germline V gene. The CDR3 DNA follows: TGCAGCGGTGGACTAGCGGGACTACTCTACAATGAGCAGTTCTTC. Protein sequence: CSGGLAGLLYNEQFF.

This CDR3 reads CASSQAKGQGNSPLHF. CDR3 sequence (DNA): TGTGCCAGCAGCCAAGCTAAAGGACAGGGAAATTCACCCCTCCACTTT. The chain uses TRBV3-1 (or the pseudogene TRBV3-2) and TRBJ1-6, with TRBD1 identical over 8 bases. Germline V CDR1 and CDR2: LGHDT, YNNKEL (reference sequence). V shed 1 base, J shed 7 bases, and the junction held 6 bases outside the gene matches. This CDR3 contains 16 residues.

In nucleotides, the CDR3 is TGTGCCAGCAGCCCTCGGGACAGACCGAACACCGGGGAGCTGTTTTTT. Its protein is CASSPRDRPNTGELFF. The rearrangement uses TRBV7-8 and TRBJ2-2; 7 bases agree with TRBD1. CDR1 and CDR2 (germline): SGHVS, FQNEAQ. The CDR3 extends over 16 amino acids. The junction had 6 bases not matched to a gene; V was cut back by 5 bases and J by 0 bases.

This chain uses TRBV5-1 with TRBJ2-2; D could derive from TRBD1 or TRBD2 (6 bases each). V was clipped by 1 base and J by 2 bases, with 15 bases between them. CDR1 is SGHRS and CDR2 is YFSETQ in the germline V gene. This CDR3 comprises 17 residues. CDR3 DNA: TGCGCCAGCAGCTTGAGGGGGGAACACGATAACACCGGGGAGCTGTTTTTT. Residues: CASSLRGEHDNTGELFF.

The genes are TRBV19 and TRBJ2-1; D may be TRBD1 (5 bases). CDR1 LNHDA and CDR2 SQIVND come from the germline V gene (reference sequence). V was shortened by 1 base and J by 0 bases, with 13 bases between the two germline ends. This CDR3 comprises 17 residues. This CDR3 reads CASSIGGAVNSYNEQFF. The CDR3 coding sequence is TGTGCCAGTAGTATAGGGGGCGCGGTAAACTCCTACAATGAGCAGTTCTTC. The variable domain in full, completed from reference TRBV19 and TRBJ2-1, reads DGGITQSPKYLFRKEGQNVTLSCEQNLNHDAMYWYRQDPGQGLRLIYYSQIVNDFQKGDIAEGYSVSREKKESFPLTVTSAQKNPTAFYLCASSIGGAVNSYNEQFFGPGTRLTVL.

This chain joins TRBV6-4 and TRBJ2-2; D is ambiguous. V shed 8 bases and J shed 7 bases, with 17 bases lying between them. Looked up from germline, CDR1 is MRHNA and CDR2 is SNTAGT. The length of the CDR3 is 14 residues. Written as DNA, the CDR3 is TGTGCCAGCCGAAAGGCGAGATTCGACGGGGAGCTGTTTTTT. It is translated as CASRKARFDGELFF.

The V and J genes are TRBV2 and TRBJ1-6; 9 nucleotides agree with TRBD1. After removal of 6 bases from V and 7 bases from J, the junction contained 13 bases not matched to a gene. In germline, CDR1 is SNHLY, CDR2 FYNNEI. The CDR3 has 17 amino acids. CDR3 protein: CASRQGLTGGGNSPLHF. As DNA, the CDR3 is TGTGCCAGCAGGCAGGGACTAACAGGGGGCGGAAATTCACCCCTCCACTTT.

The V call is TRBV15, the J call TRBJ2-1; possible D gene TRBD1, 6 bases. This CDR3 region has 15 residues. Germline V CDR1 and CDR2: LNHNV, YYDKDF (reference sequence). The germline V and J ends were trimmed by 0 bases and 8 bases, with 14 bases remaining between them. DNA of the CDR3: TGTGCCACCAGCAGAGAGAAGGGGGTAAGGGATGAGCAGTTCTTC. It encodes CATSREKGVRDEQFF.